Listed here are 20 T cell receptor beta chains from one sample, sequenced in a study of Tregs in tolerant kidney transplant recipients. Produced via immunoSEQ multiplex PCR; TCRdb's table is partial and in-frame only. The sample includes approximately 93,000 clones, over 85% of them seen just once. The sample was CD4+ T cells from blood, taken before the transplant. The receptors here all came from a human donor who received a combined kidney and bone marrow transplant.

V is TRBV19 and J is TRBJ2-7, with 12 positions matching TRBD2. The ends lost 5 bases at V and 4 bases at J; junction bases unmatched: 9. CDR1 is LNHDA and CDR2 is SQIVND in the germline V gene (reference sequence). CDR3 length: 16 amino acids. Here the CDR3 DNA reads TGTGCCAGTAGTGGATCATCTAGCGGGAGGGGGTACGAGCAGTACTTC. As protein: CASSGSSSGRGYEQYF.

Only one count was recorded for this clone. The chain has TRBV2 and TRBJ2-7; possibly TRBD1 for D (5 bases). V lost 6 bases and J lost 2, with 11 bases in between. The length of the CDR3 is 13 residues. Per germline, CDR1 SNHLY and CDR2 FYNNEI. CDR3 nucleotide sequence: TGTGCCAGCAGGAAGGGGTGGGCCTACGAGCAGTACTTC. Translating gives CASRKGWAYEQYF.

This clone was seen just once. The V call is TRBV7-9, the J call TRBJ1-6; 9 bases are a match to TRBD1. CDR1 and CDR2 from the germline V gene are SEHNR and FQNEAQ (reference sequence). V shed 3 bases, J shed 9 bases, and the junction held 3 bases outside the gene matches. The CDR3 has 14 residues. The CDR3 nucleotides are TGTGCCAGCAGCTTGGGACAGGGTAGTTCACCCCTCCACTTT. Translated: CASSLGQGSSPLHF. The variable domain in full, with the rest retrieved from reference TRBV7-9 and TRBJ1-6, is DTGVSQNPRHKITKRGQNVTFRCDPISEHNRLYWYRQTLGQGPEFLTYFQNEAQLEKSRLLSDRFSAERPKGSFSTLEIQRTEQGDSAMYLCASSLGQGSSPLHFGNGTRLTVT.

The chain employs TRBV4-1 and TRBJ2-7, with D possibly TRBD1 on 5 matching bases. Germline assignment: CDR1 MGHRA and CDR2 YSYEKL. The CDR3 extends over 15 amino acids. Trimming stripped 5 bases from V and 2 bases from J, with 16 bases between. CDR3 DNA: TGCGCCAGCAGCACCTGGGCCGCAGGGACCTACGAGCAGTACTTC. Residues: CASSTWAAGTYEQYF.

The genes are TRBV7-9 and TRBJ1-3, with D tentatively TRBD1 (5 bases). Germline V gene data show CDR1 as SEHNR and CDR2 as FQNEAQ (reference sequence). The CDR3 covers 15 residues. Trimming removed 0 bases from V and 5 bases from J, with 11 bases in between. In DNA form, the CDR3 reads TGTGCCAGCAGCTTAGCGCAGACAGCACGAAACACCATATATTTT. It yields the protein CASSLAQTARNTIYF.

The gene calls are TRBV29-1 and TRBJ2-5, with 9 bases identical to TRBD2. The J call may be in error: the DNA end matches TRBJ2-7 better. Germline V gene lookup returns CDR1 SQVTM and CDR2 ANQGSEA. The CDR3 length is 12 residues. The CDR3 here is CSIGTSTYEQYF. The CDR3 region has the DNA TGCAGCATCGGGACTAGCACCTACGAGCAGTACTTC.

V usage is TRBV5-1 and J usage is TRBJ2-7; 9 bases match TRBD1. Germline CDR1 reads SGHRS; CDR2 reads YFSETQ. J gave up 3 bases and V 4 bases, and 5 bases lay outside the gene matches. The CDR3 consists of 14 residues. In DNA, the CDR3 is TGCGCCAGCAGCCCGGGACAGGGTCACTACGAGCAGTACTTC. It yields the protein CASSPGQGHYEQYF.

This clone came up once. The rearrangement joins TRBV7-2 to TRBJ2-5; a possible D gene is TRBD1 (5 bases). The J call may be incorrect, as the DNA end agrees better with TRBJ2-7. CDR3 length: 15 residues. Germline V gene data show CDR1 as SGHTA and CDR2 as FQGNSA. CDR3 amino acids: CASSLDSGQGYEQYF. In nucleotides, the CDR3 is TGTGCCAGCAGCTTAGATTCCGGGCAGGGCTACGAGCAGTACTTC.

CDR3 sequence (DNA): TGCCCGACAGGGAAAGACACTGAAGCTTTCTTT. It translates to CPTGKDTEAFF. The rearrangement uses TRBV29-1 and TRBJ1-1, with 7 bases lining up with TRBD1. Germline-derived CDR1 and CDR2 are SQVTM and ANQGSEA. The CDR3 has 11 amino acids.

The chain links TRBV19 to TRBJ1-6; D is possibly TRBD1 (5 bases). CDR1 is LNHDA, CDR2 SQIVND, per germline (reference sequence). This CDR3 is 15 amino acids long. V was cut by 8 bases and J by 6 bases, with 17 bases left in between. The CDR3 here is CASSGTLGVNSPLHF. DNA for the CDR3: TGTGCCAGTTCCGGGACTCTGGGGGTTAATTCACCCCTCCACTTT.

The genes are TRBV10-3 and TRBJ1-5; 8 bases are a match to TRBD1. The CDR3 extends over 16 amino acids. After removal of 4 bases from V and 3 bases from J, the junction contained 8 bases not matched to a gene. Germline CDR1 and CDR2: ENHRY and SYGVKD. DNA for the CDR3: TGTGCCATCAGTGGCCAGGGGGCGGCCACCAATCAGCCCCAGCATTTT. Its translation is CAISGQGAATNQPQHF.

The CDR3 here is CASSIDSRAGAYEQYF. Written as DNA, the CDR3 is TGTGCCAGTAGTATAGATTCCAGGGCAGGGGCCTACGAGCAGTACTTC. The rearrangement links TRBV19 to TRBJ2-7, with a weak D call TRBD1 (6 bases). This CDR3 contains 16 residues. Germline V CDR1 and CDR2: LNHDA, SQIVND (reference sequence). V was cut by 0 bases and J by 2 bases, with 14 bases left in between.

The genes are TRBV4-2 and TRBJ1-6; the D is unclear. The CDR3 totals 19 residues. Germline-derived CDR1 and CDR2 are LGHNA and YNFKEQ. The germline V and J ends were trimmed by 5 bases and 1 base, with 21 bases remaining between them. CDR3 sequence: CASSGGPSKDLSYNSPLHF. The CDR3 DNA reads TGTGCCAGCAGCGGAGGGCCAAGTAAAGACCTTTCCTATAATTCACCCCTCCACTTT.

J is TRBJ2-7 and V is TRBV5-4, with 8 bases matching TRBD2. Germline lookup yields CDR1 SGHNT and CDR2 YYREEE (reference sequence). V trimming: 2 bases; J trimming: 6 bases; junction bases outside the gene matches: 10. This CDR3 is 15 amino acids long. In DNA, the CDR3 is TGTGCCAGCAGCTTCTTCAGCGGGAGATCCCGCGAGCAGTACTTC. This codes for CASSFFSGRSREQYF.

The J gene is TRBJ2-1, the V gene TRBV7-2; 11 nucleotides align to TRBD1. Germline assignment: CDR1 SGHTA and CDR2 FQGNSA. With 1 base clipped from V and 7 bases from J, the junction kept 6 bases outside the gene matches. This CDR3 has 16 residues. Here the CDR3 reads CASSLGGDRGRNEQFF. CDR3 DNA sequence: TGTGCCAGCAGCTTAGGGGGGGACAGGGGGAGAAATGAGCAGTTCTTC.

This clone is a singleton in its sample. The chain employs TRBV27 and TRBJ2-7, with 16 bases that match TRBD2. Trimming took 4 bases from V and 3 from J; bases not matched to a gene: 9. CDR1 and CDR2 from the germline V gene are MNHEY and SMNVEV (reference sequence). This CDR3 is built from 18 residues. Here the CDR3 reads CASSSYMGTSGGDYEQYF. DNA for the CDR3: TGTGCCAGCAGTTCTTATATGGGGACTAGCGGGGGGGACTACGAGCAGTACTTC.

This rearrangement joins TRBV15 to TRBJ1-2; maybe TRBD1 (5 bases). The V gene's germline CDR1 is LNHNV and CDR2 YYDKDF (reference sequence). Trimming shortened V by 0 bases and J by 4 bases, and 15 bases separated the two germline ends. CDR3 length equals 16 residues. The CDR3 sequence: CATSREYAGTAYGYTF. CDR3 in DNA: TGTGCCACCAGCAGAGAATATGCGGGGACGGCCTATGGCTACACCTTC.

The chain joins TRBV28 to TRBJ1-2; a weak D match, TRBD1 (6 bases). V was cut by 6 bases and J by 4 bases, with 15 bases left in between. CDR1 MDHEN and CDR2 SYDVKM come from the germline V gene. This CDR3 is 14 amino acids long. The DNA for the CDR3 is TGTGCCAGCAGGCAAGGGGGGGACTCCTATGGCTACACCTTC. Translation gives CASRQGGDSYGYTF.

The V call is TRBV7-2, the J call TRBJ1-6, with D possibly being TRBD1 (6 bases). Germline V gene lookup returns CDR1 SGHTA and CDR2 FQGNSA. The CDR3 totals 14 residues. Trimming stripped 7 bases from V and 8 bases from J, with 15 bases between. CDR3 in DNA: TGTGCCAGCACGCCAGACAGGTCGGATTCACCCCTCCACTTT. As protein: CASTPDRSDSPLHF.

The chain links TRBV5-1 to TRBJ1-2, with TRBD1 matching 7 bases. V shed 3 bases and J 4 bases; nucleotides not matched to a gene: 12. Germline V gives CDR1 SGHRS, CDR2 YFSETQ. This CDR3 spans 16 amino acids. CDR3 sequence: CASSSITTGVGYGYTF. CDR3 DNA: TGCGCCAGCAGCTCGATAACAACAGGGGTGGGCTATGGCTACACCTTC.